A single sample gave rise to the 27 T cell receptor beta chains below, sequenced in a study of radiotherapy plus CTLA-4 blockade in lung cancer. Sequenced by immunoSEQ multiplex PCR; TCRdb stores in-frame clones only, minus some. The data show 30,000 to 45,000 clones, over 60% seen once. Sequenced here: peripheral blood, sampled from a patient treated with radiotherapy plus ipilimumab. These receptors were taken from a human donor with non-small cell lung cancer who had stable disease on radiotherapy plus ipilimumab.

The CDR3 protein is CASSLATSGGYEQYF. CDR3 nucleotide sequence: TGTGCCAGCAGCTTAGCGACTAGCGGGGGCTACGAGCAGTACTTC. The V and J genes are TRBV7-9 and TRBJ2-7; 12 bases match TRBD2. V shed 0 bases, J shed 3 bases, and the junction held 0 bases outside the gene matches. This CDR3 is built from 15 residues. Germline loops: CDR1 SEHNR, CDR2 FQNEAQ (reference sequence).

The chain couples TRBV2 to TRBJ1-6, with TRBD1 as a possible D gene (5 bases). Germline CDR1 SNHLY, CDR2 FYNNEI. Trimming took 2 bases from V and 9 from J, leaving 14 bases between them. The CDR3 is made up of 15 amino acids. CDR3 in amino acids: CASSESGGVSSPLHF. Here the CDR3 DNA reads TGTGCCAGCAGTGAATCAGGAGGGGTGAGTTCACCCCTCCACTTT. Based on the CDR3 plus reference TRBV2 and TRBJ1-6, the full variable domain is EPEVTQTPSHQVTQMGQEVILRCVPISNHLYFYWYRQILGQKVEFLVSFYNNEISEKSEIFDDQFSVERPDGSNFTLKIRSTKLEDSAMYFCASSESGGVSSPLHFGNGTRLTVT.

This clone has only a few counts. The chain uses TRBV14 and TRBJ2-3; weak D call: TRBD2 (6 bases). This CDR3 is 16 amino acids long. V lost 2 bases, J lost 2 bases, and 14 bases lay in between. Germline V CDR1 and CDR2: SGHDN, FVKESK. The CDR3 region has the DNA TGTGCCAGCAGCCAATTTGGGGGGACCCACACAGATACGCAGTATTTT. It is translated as CASSQFGGTHTDTQYF.

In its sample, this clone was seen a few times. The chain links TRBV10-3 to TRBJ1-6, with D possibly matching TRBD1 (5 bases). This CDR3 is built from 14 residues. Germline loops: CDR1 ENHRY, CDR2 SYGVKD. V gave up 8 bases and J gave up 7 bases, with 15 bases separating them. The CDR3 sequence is CAIGSGEGNSPLHF. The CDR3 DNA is TGTGCCATCGGCTCCGGGGAGGGGAATTCACCCCTCCACTTT.

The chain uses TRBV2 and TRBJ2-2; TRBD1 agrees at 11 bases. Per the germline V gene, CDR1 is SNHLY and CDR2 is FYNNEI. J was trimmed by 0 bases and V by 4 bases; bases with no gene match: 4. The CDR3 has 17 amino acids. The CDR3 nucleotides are TGTGCCAGCAGTGGCGGACAGGGGGCCTCGAACACCGGGGAGCTGTTTTTT. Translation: CASSGGQGASNTGELFF.

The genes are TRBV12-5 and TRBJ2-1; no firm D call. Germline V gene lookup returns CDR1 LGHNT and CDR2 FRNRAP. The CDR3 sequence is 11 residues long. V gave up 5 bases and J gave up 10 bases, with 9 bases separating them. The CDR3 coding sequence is TGTGCTAGTGGTCCCGGGTGGGAGCAGTTCTTC. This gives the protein CASGPGWEQFF.

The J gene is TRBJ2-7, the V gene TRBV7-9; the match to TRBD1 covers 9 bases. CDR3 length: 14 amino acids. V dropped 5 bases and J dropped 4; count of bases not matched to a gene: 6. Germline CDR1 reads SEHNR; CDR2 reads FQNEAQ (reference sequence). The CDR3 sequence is CASSTGTGYYEQYF. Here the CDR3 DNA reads TGTGCCAGCAGCACCGGGACAGGGTATTACGAGCAGTACTTC.

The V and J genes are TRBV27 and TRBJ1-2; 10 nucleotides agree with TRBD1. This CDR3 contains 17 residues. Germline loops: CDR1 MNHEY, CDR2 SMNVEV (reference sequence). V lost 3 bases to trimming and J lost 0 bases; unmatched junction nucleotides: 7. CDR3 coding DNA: TGTGCCAGCAGTTTGATCGCCGGGACAGGGGCTAACTATGGCTACACCTTC. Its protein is CASSLIAGTGANYGYTF.

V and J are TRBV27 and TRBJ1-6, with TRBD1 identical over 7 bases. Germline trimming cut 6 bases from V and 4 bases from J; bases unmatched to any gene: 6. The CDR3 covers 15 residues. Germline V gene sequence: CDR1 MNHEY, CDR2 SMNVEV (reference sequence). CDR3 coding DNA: TGTGCCAGCAGGTCCGGGACAGCTTATAATTCACCCCTCCACTTT. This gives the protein CASRSGTAYNSPLHF.

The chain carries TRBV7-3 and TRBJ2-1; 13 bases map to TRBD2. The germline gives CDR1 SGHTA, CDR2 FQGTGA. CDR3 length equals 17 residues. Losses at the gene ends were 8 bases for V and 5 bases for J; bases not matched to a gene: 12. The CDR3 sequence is CASGGQMTSGGNNEQFF. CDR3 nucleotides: TGTGCCAGCGGGGGACAGATGACTAGCGGGGGGAACAATGAGCAGTTCTTC.

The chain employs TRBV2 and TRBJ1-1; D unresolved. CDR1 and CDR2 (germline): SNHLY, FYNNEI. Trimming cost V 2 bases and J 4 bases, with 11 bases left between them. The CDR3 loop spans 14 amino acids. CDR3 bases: TGTGCCAGCAGTGAAACCGCAGGAGGCACTGAAGCTTTCTTT. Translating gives CASSETAGGTEAFF.

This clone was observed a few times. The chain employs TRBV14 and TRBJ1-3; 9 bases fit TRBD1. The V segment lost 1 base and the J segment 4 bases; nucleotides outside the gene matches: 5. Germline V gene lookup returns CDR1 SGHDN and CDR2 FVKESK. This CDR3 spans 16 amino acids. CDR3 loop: CASSQAGTGRGNTIYF. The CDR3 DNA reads TGTGCCAGCAGCCAAGCGGGGACAGGGAGAGGAAACACCATATATTTT.

The chain's CDR3 is CASSEQGYEQYF. DNA of the CDR3: TGTGCCAGCAGTGAACAGGGCTACGAGCAGTACTTC. The chain combines TRBV2 with TRBJ2-5; D is possibly TRBD1 (5 bases). The J call is in doubt because the DNA end fits TRBJ2-7 better. Germline values: CDR1 SNHLY, CDR2 FYNNEI. The length of the CDR3 is 12 residues.

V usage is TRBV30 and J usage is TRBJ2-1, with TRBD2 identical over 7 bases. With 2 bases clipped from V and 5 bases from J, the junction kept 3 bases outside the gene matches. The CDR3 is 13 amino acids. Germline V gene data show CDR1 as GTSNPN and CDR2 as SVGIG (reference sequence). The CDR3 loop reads CAWSFSGDNEQFF. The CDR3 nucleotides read TGTGCCTGGAGTTTCAGCGGGGACAATGAGCAGTTCTTC.

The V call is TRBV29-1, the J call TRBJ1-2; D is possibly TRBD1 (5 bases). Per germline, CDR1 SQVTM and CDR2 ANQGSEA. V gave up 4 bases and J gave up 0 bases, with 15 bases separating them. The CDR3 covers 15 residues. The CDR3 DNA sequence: TGCAGCGTTGCAATTGGGCAGGGCACTAACTATGGCTACACCTTC. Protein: CSVAIGQGTNYGYTF.

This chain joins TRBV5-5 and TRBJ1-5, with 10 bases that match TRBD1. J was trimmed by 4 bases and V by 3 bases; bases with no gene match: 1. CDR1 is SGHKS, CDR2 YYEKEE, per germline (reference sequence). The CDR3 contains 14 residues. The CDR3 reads CASSSGQGNQPQHF. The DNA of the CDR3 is TGTGCCAGCAGCTCGGGACAGGGGAATCAGCCCCAGCATTTT.

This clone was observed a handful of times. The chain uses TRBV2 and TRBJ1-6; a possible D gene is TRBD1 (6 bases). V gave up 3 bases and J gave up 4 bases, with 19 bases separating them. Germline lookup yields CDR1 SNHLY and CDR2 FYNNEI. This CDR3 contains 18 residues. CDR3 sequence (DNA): TGTGCCAGCAGTGATAGCGCCAGGGGCCAAGGGTATAATTCACCCCTCCACTTT. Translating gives CASSDSARGQGYNSPLHF.

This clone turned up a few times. The CDR3 sequence: CASSPGDRAPYEQYF. DNA for the CDR3: TGTGCCAGCAGCCCAGGGGACAGGGCTCCCTACGAGCAGTACTTC. This chain connects TRBV5-5 to TRBJ2-7; 9 bases are a match to TRBD1. The CDR3 length is 15 residues. Germline CDR1 SGHKS, CDR2 YYEKEE (reference sequence). J gave up 2 bases and V 4 bases, and 7 bases lay outside the gene matches.

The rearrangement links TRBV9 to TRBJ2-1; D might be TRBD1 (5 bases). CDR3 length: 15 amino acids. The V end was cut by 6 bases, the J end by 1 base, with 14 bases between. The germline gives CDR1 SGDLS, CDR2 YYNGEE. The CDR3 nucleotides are TGTGCCAGCAATCCTCAGGGTGGGTCCTACAATGAGCAGTTCTTC. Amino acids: CASNPQGGSYNEQFF.

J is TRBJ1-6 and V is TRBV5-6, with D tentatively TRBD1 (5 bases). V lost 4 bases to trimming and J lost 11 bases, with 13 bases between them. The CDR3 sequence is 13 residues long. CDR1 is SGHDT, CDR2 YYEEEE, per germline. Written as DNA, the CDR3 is TGTGCCAGCAGCCGTCCCGGGACTACACCCCTCCACTTT. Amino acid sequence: CASSRPGTTPLHF.

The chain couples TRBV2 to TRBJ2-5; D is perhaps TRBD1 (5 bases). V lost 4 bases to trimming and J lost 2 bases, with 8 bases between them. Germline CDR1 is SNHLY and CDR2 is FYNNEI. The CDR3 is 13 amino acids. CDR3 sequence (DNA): TGTGCCAGCAGTGTTCAGGGTCAAGAGACCCAGTACTTC. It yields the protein CASSVQGQETQYF.

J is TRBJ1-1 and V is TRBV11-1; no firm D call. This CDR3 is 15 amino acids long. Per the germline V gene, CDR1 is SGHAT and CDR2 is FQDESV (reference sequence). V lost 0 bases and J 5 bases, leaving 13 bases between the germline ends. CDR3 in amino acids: CASSLARGGGTEAFF. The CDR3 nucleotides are TGTGCCAGCAGCTTAGCGCGAGGTGGAGGAACTGAAGCTTTCTTT.

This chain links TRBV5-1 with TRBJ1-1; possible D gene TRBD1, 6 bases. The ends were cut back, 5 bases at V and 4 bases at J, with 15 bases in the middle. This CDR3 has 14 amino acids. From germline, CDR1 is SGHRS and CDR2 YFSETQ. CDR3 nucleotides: TGCGCCAGCAGATCTGGGGGCAGCGGCACTGAAGCTTTCTTT. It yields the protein CASRSGGSGTEAFF.

DNA for the CDR3: TGTGCCAGCAGCCCATGGACAGGGGAAACCGGGGAGCTGTTTTTT. Protein product: CASSPWTGETGELFF. The genes are TRBV7-3 and TRBJ2-2; TRBD1 matches at 9 bases. The CDR3 runs to 15 residues. CDR1 SGHTA and CDR2 FQGTGA come from the germline V gene. V shed 5 bases and J 5 bases; nucleotides not matched to a gene: 6. Filled out from reference TRBV7-3 and TRBJ2-2, the complete variable domain reads GAGVSQTPSNKVTEKGKYVELRCDPISGHTALYWYRQSLGQGPEFLIYFQGTGAADDSGLPNDRFFAVRPEGSVSTLKIQRTERGDSAVYLCASSPWTGETGELFFGEGSRLTVL.

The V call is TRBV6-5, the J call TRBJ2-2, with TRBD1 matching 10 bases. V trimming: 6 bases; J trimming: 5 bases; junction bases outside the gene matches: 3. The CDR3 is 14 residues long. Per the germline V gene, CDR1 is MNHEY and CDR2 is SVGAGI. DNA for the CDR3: TGTGCCAGCAGCGCGGGACAGGGGACCGGGGAGCTGTTTTTT. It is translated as CASSAGQGTGELFF.

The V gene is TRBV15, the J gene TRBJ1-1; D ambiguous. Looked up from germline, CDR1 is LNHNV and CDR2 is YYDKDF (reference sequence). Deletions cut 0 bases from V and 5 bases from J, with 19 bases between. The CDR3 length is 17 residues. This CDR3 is CATSREAGVGRRTEAFF. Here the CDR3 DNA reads TGTGCCACCAGCAGAGAGGCGGGAGTGGGGAGGCGGACTGAAGCTTTCTTT.

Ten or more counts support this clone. The CDR3 DNA reads as TGTGCCAGCAGCCGGACAGGGGATGGGGGCTACACCTTC. This translates into CASSRTGDGGYTF. The genes are TRBV6-1 and TRBJ1-2; TRBD1 matches 9 bases. CDR1 is MNHNS and CDR2 is SASEGT in the germline V gene. The J segment lost 8 bases and the V segment lost 6 bases, leaving 7 bases of the junction unmatched. The CDR3 has 13 amino acids.